Below are 5 T cell receptor beta chains sequenced from a single sample in a study of shared clonotypes between healthy human individuals. Naive CD8 cells, CD45RO-negative and positively selected for CCR7, excluded terminally differentiated effector memory CD45RA+ cells. Measured with immunoSEQ multiplex PCR; TCRdb has only the in-frame clones, and not every one. The table has approximately 740,000 clones, roughly 92% seen once. Sequencing used naive CD8+ T cells sorted from blood. The receptor source for this set is a man under 40 in good health.

The chain has TRBV4-1 and TRBJ2-1; 7 bases map to TRBD2. J gave up 4 bases and V 0 bases, and 9 bases lay outside the gene matches. The CDR3 is made up of 17 amino acids. Germline V gives CDR1 MGHRA, CDR2 YSYEKL. The CDR3 coding sequence is TGCGCCAGCAGCCAAGAGGGAGCGGGGATCGCTTACAATGAGCAGTTCTTC. This sequence encodes CASSQEGAGIAYNEQFF.

About this clone: The same CDR3 is also encoded by other DNA sequences in this sample. This chain links TRBV27 with TRBJ2-3; TRBD2 matches 9 bases. The V gene end was trimmed by 5 bases and the J gene end by 1 base; junction bases not matched to a gene: 4. The CDR3 is 15 amino acids. Germline CDR1 MNHEY, CDR2 SMNVEV (reference sequence). The CDR3 loop is CASSVIAGGTDTQYF. DNA of the CDR3: TGTGCCAGCAGTGTAATAGCGGGAGGCACAGATACGCAGTATTTT.

This chain connects TRBV2 to TRBJ2-7; TRBD2 agrees at 11 bases. V gave up 2 bases and J gave up 4 bases; unmatched junction bases: 10. CDR1 is SNHLY and CDR2 is FYNNEI in the germline V gene. This CDR3 comprises 17 residues. CDR3 in amino acids: CASSESVLAGDRYEQYF. The CDR3 coding sequence is TGTGCCAGCAGTGAATCAGTACTAGCGGGAGATCGGTACGAGCAGTACTTC. The variable domain in full, with the rest retrieved from reference TRBV2 and TRBJ2-7, is EPEVTQTPSHQVTQMGQEVILRCVPISNHLYFYWYRQILGQKVEFLVSFYNNEISEKSEIFDDQFSVERPDGSNFTLKIRSTKLEDSAMYFCASSESVLAGDRYEQYFGPGTRLTVT.

CDR3 sequence reads: CASSQETSSGTGELFF. The CDR3 nucleotides read TGTGCCAGCAGCCAGGAGACTAGTTCGGGGACCGGGGAGCTGTTTTTT. The chain employs TRBV4-2 and TRBJ2-2, with a tentative D call TRBD2 (6 bases). The CDR3 is 16 amino acids. Trimming cost V 3 bases and J 5 bases, with 16 bases left between them. Germline CDR1 reads LGHNA; CDR2 reads YNFKEQ.

V gene TRBV9 combines with J gene TRBJ2-5; TRBD2 is a possible D gene (5 bases). The CDR3 runs 12 residues. CDR1 and CDR2 (germline): SGDLS, YYNGEE. Trimming removed 0 bases from V and 7 bases from J, with 7 bases in between. CDR3 amino acids: CASSVAGGTQYF. The CDR3 coding sequence is TGTGCCAGCAGCGTAGCTGGAGGGACCCAGTACTTC.